These 31 T cell receptor beta chains were sequenced from one sample in a study of tumor-infiltrating lymphocytes in localized non-small cell lung cancer. Clones were sequenced by immunoSEQ multiplex PCR, and TCRdb holds only the in-frame ones, with some missing. The sample lists approximately 1,500 clones; roughly 34% were seen once. Sequenced sample: uninvolved lung tissue not adjacent to the tumor. These receptors came from a human donor with non-small cell lung cancer.

In this sample, this clone is large (0.1 to 1%). This sequence joins TRBV4-2 and TRBJ2-1; the match to TRBD2 covers 7 bases. CDR3 length equals 15 residues. In germline, CDR1 is LGHNA, CDR2 YNFKEQ. V dropped 4 bases and J dropped 6; count of bases not matched to a gene: 9. The CDR3 loop reads CASSLLAAMSNEQFF. CDR3 sequence (DNA): TGTGCCAGCAGCCTTCTAGCGGCCATGAGCAATGAGCAGTTCTTC.

V usage is TRBV30 and J usage is TRBJ1-2, with D tentatively TRBD1 (5 bases). Trimming pared 0 bases from V and 4 bases from J, leaving 12 bases between. The CDR3 length is 14 residues. Germline V CDR1 and CDR2: GTSNPN, SVGIG (reference sequence). CDR3 DNA sequence: TGTGCCTGGAGTGTCGGGGGATCAGGCTATGGCTACACCTTC. Its protein product is CAWSVGGSGYGYTF.

This clone was seen only a few times. This chain links TRBV27 with TRBJ2-3; 7 bases agree with TRBD1. V dropped 5 bases and J dropped 3; count of bases not matched to a gene: 5. This CDR3 has 14 residues. Per the germline V gene, CDR1 is MNHEY and CDR2 is SMNVEV (reference sequence). The CDR3 spells CASSREQGTDTQYF. CDR3 DNA sequence: TGTGCCAGCAGTAGAGAACAGGGGACAGATACGCAGTATTTT.

The chain recombines TRBV5-1 with TRBJ1-2; D not resolved. V lost 0 bases and J 2 bases, leaving 5 bases between the germline ends. This CDR3 contains 13 residues. Germline CDR1 is SGHRS and CDR2 is YFSETQ. The CDR3 protein is CASSLGGNYGYTF. In DNA form, the CDR3 reads TGCGCCAGCAGCTTGGGAGGAAACTATGGCTACACCTTC.

This clone was picked up a small number of times. This chain uses TRBV5-1 with TRBJ2-5; 9 nucleotides align to TRBD1. The ends lost 4 bases at V and 5 bases at J; junction bases unmatched: 9. The CDR3 covers 15 residues. CDR1 is SGHRS and CDR2 is YFSETQ in the germline V gene. This CDR3 is CASSPGDRDRETQYF. DNA for the CDR3: TGCGCCAGCAGCCCCGGGGACAGGGATCGCGAGACCCAGTACTTC.

The table lists this clone with a few counts. CDR3 bases: TGTGCCAGCAGTTGGACTAGCAGGGATACGCAGTATTTT. This translates into CASSWTSRDTQYF. The chain is built from TRBV6-5 and TRBJ2-3, with TRBD2 matching 8 bases. This CDR3 has 13 residues. The V gene end was trimmed by 4 bases and the J gene end by 6 bases; junction bases not matched to a gene: 3. Germline V gene lookup returns CDR1 MNHEY and CDR2 SVGAGI.

The rearrangement joins TRBV29-1 to TRBJ2-5; D might be TRBD2 (6 bases). The length of the CDR3 is 13 residues. The germline V and J ends were trimmed by 7 bases and 2 bases, with 14 bases remaining between them. In germline, CDR1 is SQVTM, CDR2 ANQGSEA. The CDR3 here is CSAPLGLQETQYF. CDR3 bases: TGCAGCGCCCCCTTGGGACTGCAAGAGACCCAGTACTTC.

This chain links TRBV30 with TRBJ2-7; TRBD1 aligns across 8 bases. Germline assignment: CDR1 GTSNPN and CDR2 SVGIG (reference sequence). The junction had 10 bases not matched to a gene; V was cut back by 0 bases and J by 6 bases. This CDR3 is 15 amino acids long. The CDR3 coding sequence is TGTGCCTGGAGTGTAAGTTACAGGGGGGCCGGCGAGCAGTACTTC. Translation gives CAWSVSYRGAGEQYF.

Concerning this clone itself: The junction departs from germline at one end; a sequencing error may be responsible. This chain joins TRBV7-8 and TRBJ2-1; D gene unclear. Germline V CDR1 and CDR2: SGHVS, FQNEAQ. The CDR3 has 12 amino acids. CDR3 coding DNA: TGTGCCAGCAGCGTAGCCCGGAATGAGCAGTTCTTC. Amino acid sequence: CASSVARNEQFF.

In its sample, this clone was seen a few times. CDR3 region: CASNLIAGVSTDTQYF. The CDR3 DNA is TGTGCCAGTAACCTGATTGCGGGGGTTAGCACAGATACGCAGTATTTT. The V and J genes are TRBV19 and TRBJ2-3; the match to TRBD2 covers 7 bases. V dropped 7 bases and J dropped 0; count of bases not matched to a gene: 10. Germline V gives CDR1 LNHDA, CDR2 SQIVND (reference sequence). The CDR3 spans 16 residues.

Judged by abundance, this clone is large. V usage is TRBV7-2 and J usage is TRBJ1-1; no firm D call. The CDR3 contains 13 residues. Trimming shortened V by 7 bases and J by 1 base, and 10 bases separated the two germline ends. Germline CDR1 reads SGHTA; CDR2 reads FQGNSA. This chain's CDR3 is CASTRESNTEAFF. DNA of the CDR3: TGTGCCAGCACCCGGGAGTCGAACACTGAAGCTTTCTTT.

In its sample, this clone is large. The chain is built from TRBV9 and TRBJ2-5, with 9 bases matching TRBD2. The CDR3 extends over 15 amino acids. The V segment lost 1 base and the J segment 1 base; nucleotides outside the gene matches: 2. Germline V CDR1 and CDR2: SGDLS, YYNGEE. CDR3 amino acids: CASSVLSGGQETQYF. DNA for the CDR3: TGTGCCAGCAGCGTACTTAGCGGGGGCCAAGAGACCCAGTACTTC.

This clone has just a few counts. V usage is TRBV30 and J usage is TRBJ1-6; D gene ambiguous. This CDR3 has 15 residues. The V end lost 0 bases, the J end lost 7 bases, and 13 bases lay between the germline ends. The V gene's germline CDR1 is GTSNPN and CDR2 SVGIG (reference sequence). The CDR3 nucleotides read TGTGCCTGGAGTGTGGCTGACTTGGGCAATTCACCCCTCCACTTT. Its protein product is CAWSVADLGNSPLHF.

There are a few counts of this clone. V is TRBV6-6 and J is TRBJ2-1; D ambiguous. The CDR3 sequence is 13 residues long. CDR1 is MNHNY and CDR2 is SVGAGI in the germline V gene (reference sequence). V lost 2 bases, J lost 6 bases, and 8 bases lay in between. This CDR3 reads CASSYGRVNEQFF. The CDR3 nucleotides are TGTGCCAGCAGTTACGGTAGAGTCAATGAGCAGTTCTTC.

This clone turned up a few times. The chain carries TRBV11-3 and TRBJ1-2; a weak D match, TRBD1 (5 bases). Trimming cost V 3 bases and J 0 bases, with 14 bases left between them. There are 16 residues in the CDR3. The germline gives CDR1 SGHNT, CDR2 YENEEA. CDR3 coding DNA: TGTGCCAGCAGCTTCACTGGGGGTCGGGCTAACTATGGCTACACCTTC. Translating it yields CASSFTGGRANYGYTF.

This sequence joins TRBV30 and TRBJ2-6; TRBD1 aligns across 9 bases. V lost 2 bases to trimming and J lost 4 bases; unmatched junction nucleotides: 9. Germline assignment: CDR1 GTSNPN and CDR2 SVGIG (reference sequence). The CDR3 covers 17 residues. The CDR3 here is CAWSHTGQGSGANVLTF. In DNA form, the CDR3 reads TGTGCCTGGAGTCATACGGGACAGGGCTCCGGGGCCAACGTCCTGACTTTC.

V and J are TRBV5-4 and TRBJ2-2; D remains ambiguous. Germline loops: CDR1 SGHNT, CDR2 YYREEE (reference sequence). The CDR3 has 16 residues. Trimming took off 4 bases at V and 4 bases at J, with 17 bases between the two ends. The CDR3 DNA sequence: TGTGCCAGCAGCGGGGTTGGTAGGTGTGCCACCGGGGAGCTGTTTTTT. Translating gives CASSGVGRCATGELFF. The full variable domain, in which reference TRBV5-4 and TRBJ2-2 provide the parts outside the CDR3, is ETGVTQSPTHLIKTRGQQVTLRCSSQSGHNTVSWYQQALGQGPQFIFQYYREEENGRGNFPPRFSGLQFPNYSSELNVNALELDDSALYLCASSGVGRCATGELFFGEGSRLTVL.

The chain recombines TRBV6-5 with TRBJ1-2; D gene ambiguous. V lost 2 bases and J 6 bases, leaving 13 bases between the germline ends. The germline V gene has CDR1 MNHEY and CDR2 SVGAGI. There are 14 residues in the CDR3. CDR3 sequence: CASSYPGGWNGYTF. Here the CDR3 DNA reads TGTGCCAGCAGTTACCCAGGAGGTTGGAATGGCTACACCTTC.

The chain couples TRBV6-5 to TRBJ2-7; D call uncertain. Between the trimmed V and J ends, which lost 2 bases and 7 bases, there was a span of 9 bases. Germline V gene sequence: CDR1 MNHEY, CDR2 SVGAGI. This CDR3 has 12 amino acids. CDR3 coding DNA: TGTGCCAGCAGTTACGATAAGGGAGAGCAGTACTTC. This sequence encodes CASSYDKGEQYF.

V usage is TRBV7-2 and J usage is TRBJ1-1, with D hard to call. Per germline, CDR1 SGHTA and CDR2 FQGNSA. The CDR3 is made up of 14 amino acids. With 3 bases removed from V and 2 bases from J, the gap between germline ends came to 10 bases. The CDR3 is CASSFSEGNTEAFF. The CDR3 nucleotides are TGTGCCAGCAGCTTCTCTGAGGGCAACACTGAAGCTTTCTTT.

This rearrangement joins TRBV6-6 to TRBJ1-1; D not resolved. Germline V lookup: CDR1 MNHNY, CDR2 SVGAGI (reference sequence). The CDR3 loop spans 13 amino acids. Trimming took 5 bases from V and 3 from J, leaving 10 bases between them. CDR3 sequence: CASSTDGDTEAFF. Here the CDR3 DNA reads TGTGCCAGCAGTACCGATGGTGACACTGAAGCTTTCTTT.

This clone was detected only a few times. The chain combines TRBV28 with TRBJ1-2, with D hard to call. This CDR3 spans 12 amino acids. V was shortened by 2 bases and J by 4 bases, with 5 bases between the two germline ends. Germline-derived CDR1 and CDR2 are MDHEN and SYDVKM. CDR3 loop: CASSLIAYGYTF. In nucleotides, the CDR3 is TGTGCCAGCAGTTTAATAGCCTATGGCTACACCTTC.

The J gene is TRBJ1-2, the V gene TRBV30; D is possibly TRBD1 (6 bases). Trimming cost V 8 bases and J 2 bases, with 15 bases left between them. CDR3 length: 13 residues. Per the germline V gene, CDR1 is GTSNPN and CDR2 is SVGIG (reference sequence). This chain's CDR3 is CAGYRGGNYGYTF. Here the CDR3 DNA reads TGTGCCGGCTACAGAGGGGGGAACTATGGCTACACCTTC.

This clone was seen a handful of times. The chain links TRBV28 to TRBJ1-5, with D unclear. Between the trimmed V and J ends, which lost 5 bases and 5 bases, there was a span of 10 bases. This CDR3 spans 13 amino acids. CDR1 and CDR2 from the germline V gene are MDHEN and SYDVKM. CDR3: CASSVGWDQPQHF. In nucleotides, the CDR3 is TGTGCCAGCAGTGTGGGATGGGATCAGCCCCAGCATTTT. Full variable domain (missing parts from reference TRBV28 and TRBJ1-5): DVKVTQSSRYLVKRTGEKVFLECVQDMDHENMFWYRQDPGLGLRLIYFSYDVKMKEKGDIPEGYSVSREKKERFSLILESASTNQTSMYLCASSVGWDQPQHFGDGTRLSIL.

This chain links TRBV15 with TRBJ2-7; 9 positions match TRBD2. V shed 5 bases and J 7 bases; nucleotides not matched to a gene: 12. The CDR3 spans 15 residues. The germline V gene encodes CDR1 LNHNV and CDR2 YYDKDF (reference sequence). The CDR3 coding sequence is TGTGCCACCAGCGGCCGTGGCGGGGGGGCGAGGGAGCAGTACTTC. Translating it yields CATSGRGGGAREQYF.

This clone is classed as large. Other DNA sequences of this sample code for an identical CDR3. V usage is TRBV5-5 and J usage is TRBJ2-7, with a tentative D call TRBD1 (5 bases). V was cut by 1 base and J by 3 bases, with 11 bases left in between. This CDR3 comprises 14 residues. Germline V gene lookup returns CDR1 SGHKS and CDR2 YYEKEE (reference sequence). This chain's CDR3 is CASSLRGTDYEQYF. The CDR3 nucleotides read TGTGCCAGCAGCTTGAGGGGCACGGACTACGAGCAGTACTTC.

This clone came up once. The rearrangement links TRBV6-5 to TRBJ1-5, with D perhaps matching TRBD1 (6 bases). Germline V gives CDR1 MNHEY, CDR2 SVGAGI. The CDR3 has 15 amino acids. V was cut by 5 bases and J by 4 bases, with 15 bases left in between. CDR3 sequence (DNA): TGTGCCAGCAGTGGGGGGGCCGTTAGTAATCAGCCCCAGCATTTT. The encoded protein is CASSGGAVSNQPQHF.

V usage is TRBV7-2 and J usage is TRBJ1-3, with D unclear. This CDR3 has 14 residues. The V end lost 5 bases, the J end lost 2 bases, and 10 bases lay between the germline ends. From germline, CDR1 is SGHTA and CDR2 FQGNSA. In DNA, the CDR3 is TGTGCCAGCAGCACATACGGGGCTGGAAACACCATATATTTT. Translated, it gives CASSTYGAGNTIYF.

The rearrangement links TRBV9 to TRBJ2-5; TRBD2 aligns across 9 bases. Trimming at V came to 1 base and at J to 1 base, leaving 14 bases not matched to a gene. Germline lookup yields CDR1 SGDLS and CDR2 YYNGEE. The CDR3 totals 19 residues. CDR3 protein: CASSVSGGGGRGTQETQYF. DNA of the CDR3: TGTGCCAGCAGCGTATCCGGCGGGGGGGGCAGGGGCACCCAAGAGACCCAGTACTTC.

This chain links TRBV7-6 with TRBJ2-5; D gene uncertain. Deletions cut 5 bases from V and 2 bases from J, with 9 bases between. CDR3 length: 13 residues. Germline V CDR1 and CDR2: SGHVS, FNYEAQ. The CDR3, as DNA: TGTGCCAGCAGCCGAGGACGGCAAGAGACCCAGTACTTC. It specifies CASSRGRQETQYF. Looking up the rest from reference TRBV7-6 and TRBJ2-5 gives the full variable domain: GAGVSQSPRYKVTKRGQDVALRCDPISGHVSLYWYRQALGQGPEFLTYFNYEAQQDKSGLPNDRFSAERPEGSISTLTIQRTEQRDSAMYRCASSRGRQETQYFGPGTRLLVL.

The V gene is TRBV5-1, the J gene TRBJ2-2; D may be TRBD2 (5 bases). The CDR3 is 14 amino acids. V shed 3 bases and J shed 1 base, with 7 bases lying between them. Per the germline V gene, CDR1 is SGHRS and CDR2 is YFSETQ. The CDR3 bases are TGCGCCAGCAGCTGGGAGAGGAACACCGGGGAGCTGTTTTTT. It specifies CASSWERNTGELFF. Filled out from reference TRBV5-1 and TRBJ2-2, the complete variable domain reads KAGVTQTPRYLIKTRGQQVTLSCSPISGHRSVSWYQQTPGQGLQFLFEYFSETQRNKGNFPGRFSGRQFSNSRSEMNVSTLELGDSALYLCASSWERNTGELFFGEGSRLTVL.